The clone carrying this TCR beta chain was seen a handful of times. The source of the sample is a study of regulatory T cells in long-lasting Graves disease. iRepertoire HTBI primers and Arm-PCR of CDR3 regions built TCR beta libraries. From the multiplex PCR reads, TCRdb called clonotypes with MiXCR, one entry per CDR3 protein. The repertoire holds fewer than 600,000 distinct CDR3 sequences, with less than 25% as singletons. Described time point: persistent/refractory GD, antithyroid drugs over 5 years with positive TRAb. After RNA was extracted from PBMCs, the TCR library was made from it. Germline V gene lookup returns CDR1 DFQATT and CDR2 SNEGSKA (reference sequence). The germline V and J ends were trimmed by 6 bases and 0 bases, with 14 bases remaining between them. CDR3 length equals 14 residues.

The chain links TRBV20-1 to TRBJ2-5; D might be TRBD2 (6 bases). This clonotype was obtained from a female donor with Graves disease. The sequences come from peripheral blood mononuclear cells (PBMCs), collected when the disease was refractory, from a patient treated with antithyroid drugs. For the CDR3, the DNA is TGCAGTGCGCAGGAGGGCGGGTACCAAGAGACCCAGTACTTC. Translated, it gives CSAQEGGYQETQYF.